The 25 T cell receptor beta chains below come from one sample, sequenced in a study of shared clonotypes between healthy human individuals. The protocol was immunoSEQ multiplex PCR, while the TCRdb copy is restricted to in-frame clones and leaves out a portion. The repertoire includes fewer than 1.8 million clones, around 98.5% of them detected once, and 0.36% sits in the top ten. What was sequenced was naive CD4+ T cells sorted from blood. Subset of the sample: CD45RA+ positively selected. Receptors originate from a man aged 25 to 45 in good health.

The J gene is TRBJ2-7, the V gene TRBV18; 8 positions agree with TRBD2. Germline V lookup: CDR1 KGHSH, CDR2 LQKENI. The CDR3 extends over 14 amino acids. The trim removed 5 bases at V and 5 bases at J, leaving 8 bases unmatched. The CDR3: CASSRAGGRHEQYF. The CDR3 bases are TGTGCCAGCTCAAGGGCGGGAGGTCGCCACGAGCAGTACTTC.

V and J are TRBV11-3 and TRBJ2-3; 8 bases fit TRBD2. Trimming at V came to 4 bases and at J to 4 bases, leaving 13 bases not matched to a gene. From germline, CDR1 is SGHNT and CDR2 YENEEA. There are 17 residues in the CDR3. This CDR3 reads CASSSRISGSIADTQYF. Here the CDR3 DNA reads TGTGCCAGCAGCTCCCGGATCAGCGGGAGTATTGCAGATACGCAGTATTTT.

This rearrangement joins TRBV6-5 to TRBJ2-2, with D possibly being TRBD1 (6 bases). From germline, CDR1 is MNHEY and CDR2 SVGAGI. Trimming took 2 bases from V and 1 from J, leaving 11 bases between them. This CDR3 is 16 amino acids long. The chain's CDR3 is CASSYPRGLNTGELFF. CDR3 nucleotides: TGTGCCAGCAGTTACCCAAGGGGGTTGAACACCGGGGAGCTGTTTTTT.

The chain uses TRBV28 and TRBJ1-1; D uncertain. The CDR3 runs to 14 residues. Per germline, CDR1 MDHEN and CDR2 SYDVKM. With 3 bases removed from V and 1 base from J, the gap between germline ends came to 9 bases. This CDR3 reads CASSLVLRNTEAFF. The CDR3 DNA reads TGTGCCAGCAGTTTGGTACTTAGGAACACTGAAGCTTTCTTT. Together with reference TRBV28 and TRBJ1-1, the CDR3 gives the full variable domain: DVKVTQSSRYLVKRTGEKVFLECVQDMDHENMFWYRQDPGLGLRLIYFSYDVKMKEKGDIPEGYSVSREKKERFSLILESASTNQTSMYLCASSLVLRNTEAFFGQGTRLTVV.

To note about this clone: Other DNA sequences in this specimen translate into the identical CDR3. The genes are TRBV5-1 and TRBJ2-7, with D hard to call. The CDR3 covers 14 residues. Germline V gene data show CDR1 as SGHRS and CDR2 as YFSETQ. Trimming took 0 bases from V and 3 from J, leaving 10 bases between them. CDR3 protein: CASSLVGTNYEQYF. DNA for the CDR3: TGCGCCAGCAGCTTGGTAGGAACCAACTACGAGCAGTACTTC. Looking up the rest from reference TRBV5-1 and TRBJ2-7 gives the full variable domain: KAGVTQTPRYLIKTRGQQVTLSCSPISGHRSVSWYQQTPGQGLQFLFEYFSETQRNKGNFPGRFSGRQFSNSRSEMNVSTLELGDSALYLCASSLVGTNYEQYFGPGTRLTVT.

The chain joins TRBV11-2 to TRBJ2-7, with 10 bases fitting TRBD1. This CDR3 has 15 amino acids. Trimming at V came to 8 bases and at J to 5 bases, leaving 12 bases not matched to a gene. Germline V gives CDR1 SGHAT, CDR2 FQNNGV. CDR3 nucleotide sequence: TGTGCCAGCCTACTCCTCCGGGACAGGGGCCACGAGCAGTACTTC. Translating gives CASLLLRDRGHEQYF.

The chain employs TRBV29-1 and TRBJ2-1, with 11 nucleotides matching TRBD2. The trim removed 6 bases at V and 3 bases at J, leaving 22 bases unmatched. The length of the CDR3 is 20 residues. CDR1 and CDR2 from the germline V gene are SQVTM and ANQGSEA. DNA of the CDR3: TGCAGCGTCCCTAAACGGCGAGGGTCGCCGGGACTAGCGGTCTACAATGAGCAGTTCTTC. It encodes CSVPKRRGSPGLAVYNEQFF.

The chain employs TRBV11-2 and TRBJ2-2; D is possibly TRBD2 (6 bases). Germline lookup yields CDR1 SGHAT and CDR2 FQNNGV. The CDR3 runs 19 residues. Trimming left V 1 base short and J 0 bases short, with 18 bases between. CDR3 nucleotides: TGTGCCAGCAGCTTAGTTTTCTTGTCGCGGGAATCGAACACCGGGGAGCTGTTTTTT. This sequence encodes CASSLVFLSRESNTGELFF.

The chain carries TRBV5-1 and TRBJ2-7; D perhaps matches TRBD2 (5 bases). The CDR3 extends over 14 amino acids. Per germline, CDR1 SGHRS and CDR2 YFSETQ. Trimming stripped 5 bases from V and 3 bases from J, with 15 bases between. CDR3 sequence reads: CASRKSEGYYEQYF. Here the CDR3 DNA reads TGCGCCAGCAGAAAGAGTGAGGGATACTACGAGCAGTACTTC.

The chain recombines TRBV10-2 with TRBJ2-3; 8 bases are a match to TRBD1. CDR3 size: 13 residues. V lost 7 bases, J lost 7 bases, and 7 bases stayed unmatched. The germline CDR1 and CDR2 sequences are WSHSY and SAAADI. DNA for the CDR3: TGCGCCAGCACGGACAGGGAAAGGAATACGCAGTATTTT. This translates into CASTDRERNTQYF.

CDR3 protein: CASSFKYRGFTEAFF. The CDR3, as DNA: TGTGCCAGCAGCTTTAAATATCGTGGTTTCACTGAAGCTTTCTTT. The chain recombines TRBV5-4 with TRBJ1-1, with no clear D. The CDR3 totals 15 residues. V was shortened by 2 bases and J by 4 bases, with 15 bases between the two germline ends. CDR1 and CDR2 (germline): SGHNT, YYREEE (reference sequence).

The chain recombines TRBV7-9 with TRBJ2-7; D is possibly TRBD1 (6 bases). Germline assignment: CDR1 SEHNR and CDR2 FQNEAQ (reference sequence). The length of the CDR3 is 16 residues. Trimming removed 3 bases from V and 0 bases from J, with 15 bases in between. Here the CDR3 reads CASSFPQGSISYEQYF. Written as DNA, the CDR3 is TGTGCCAGCAGCTTCCCACAGGGATCTATCTCCTACGAGCAGTACTTC.

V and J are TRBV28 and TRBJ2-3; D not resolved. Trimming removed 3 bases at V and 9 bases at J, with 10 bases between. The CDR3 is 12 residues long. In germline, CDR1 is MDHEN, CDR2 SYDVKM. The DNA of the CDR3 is TGTGCCAGCAGTTTCAACAGAAGAACGCAGTATTTT. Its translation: CASSFNRRTQYF. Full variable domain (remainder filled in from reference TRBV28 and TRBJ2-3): DVKVTQSSRYLVKRTGEKVFLECVQDMDHENMFWYRQDPGLGLRLIYFSYDVKMKEKGDIPEGYSVSREKKERFSLILESASTNQTSMYLCASSFNRRTQYFGPGTRLTVL.

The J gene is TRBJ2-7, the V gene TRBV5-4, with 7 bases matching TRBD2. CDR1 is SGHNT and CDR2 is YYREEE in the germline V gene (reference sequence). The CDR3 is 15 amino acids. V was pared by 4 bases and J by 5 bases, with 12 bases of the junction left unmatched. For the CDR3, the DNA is TGTGCCAGCAGCACTCACGGGAGGCCAAGAAACGAGCAGTACTTC. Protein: CASSTHGRPRNEQYF.

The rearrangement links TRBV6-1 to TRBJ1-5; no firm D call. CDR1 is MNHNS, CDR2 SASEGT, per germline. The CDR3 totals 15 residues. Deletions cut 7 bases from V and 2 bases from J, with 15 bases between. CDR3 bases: TGTGCCAGCACCGGGGAGGCGATTGGCAATCAGCCCCAGCATTTT. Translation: CASTGEAIGNQPQHF.

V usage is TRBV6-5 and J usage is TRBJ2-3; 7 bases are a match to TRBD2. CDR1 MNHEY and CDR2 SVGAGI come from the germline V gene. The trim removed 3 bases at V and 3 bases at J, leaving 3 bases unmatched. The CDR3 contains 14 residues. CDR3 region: CASSYERGTDTQYF. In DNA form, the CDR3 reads TGTGCCAGCAGTTATGAGCGGGGTACAGATACGCAGTATTTT.

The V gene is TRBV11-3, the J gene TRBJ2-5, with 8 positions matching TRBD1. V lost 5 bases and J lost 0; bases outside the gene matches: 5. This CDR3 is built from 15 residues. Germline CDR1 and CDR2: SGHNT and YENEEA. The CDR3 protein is CASSPGQDNQETQYF. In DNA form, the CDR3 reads TGTGCCAGCAGCCCGGGACAGGACAACCAAGAGACCCAGTACTTC.

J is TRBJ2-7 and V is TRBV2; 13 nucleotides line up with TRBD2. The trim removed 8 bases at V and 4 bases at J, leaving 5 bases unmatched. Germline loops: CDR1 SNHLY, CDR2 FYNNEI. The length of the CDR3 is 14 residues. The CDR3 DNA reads TGTGCCAGCTTCAGACTAGCGGGAGGTTACGAGCAGTACTTC. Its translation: CASFRLAGGYEQYF.

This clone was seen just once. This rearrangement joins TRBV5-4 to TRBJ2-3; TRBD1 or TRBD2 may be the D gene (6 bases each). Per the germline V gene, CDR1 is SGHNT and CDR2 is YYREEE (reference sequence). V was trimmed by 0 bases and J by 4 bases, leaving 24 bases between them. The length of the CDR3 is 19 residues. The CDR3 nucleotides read TGTGCCAGCAGCTTGGGTACAGGGTTGGGGGGAGCACCATCAGATACGCAGTATTTT. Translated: CASSLGTGLGGAPSDTQYF.

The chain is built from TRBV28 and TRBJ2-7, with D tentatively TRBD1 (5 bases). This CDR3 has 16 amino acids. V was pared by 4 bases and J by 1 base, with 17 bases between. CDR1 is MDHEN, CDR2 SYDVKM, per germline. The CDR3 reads CASSYLTLTESYEQYF. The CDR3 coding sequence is TGTGCCAGCAGTTACCTCACACTGACAGAGTCCTACGAGCAGTACTTC.

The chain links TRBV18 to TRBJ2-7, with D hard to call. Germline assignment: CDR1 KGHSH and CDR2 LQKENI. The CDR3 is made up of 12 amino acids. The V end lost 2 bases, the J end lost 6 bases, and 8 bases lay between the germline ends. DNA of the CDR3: TGTGCCAGCTCACCATCTCCACTCGAGCAGTACTTC. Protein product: CASSPSPLEQYF.

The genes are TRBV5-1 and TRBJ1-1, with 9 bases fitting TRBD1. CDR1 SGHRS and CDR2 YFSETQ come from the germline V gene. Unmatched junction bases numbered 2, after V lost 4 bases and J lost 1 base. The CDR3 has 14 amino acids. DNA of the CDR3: TGCGCCAGCAGCGGGGGACAGGGGAACACTGAAGCTTTCTTT. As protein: CASSGGQGNTEAFF.

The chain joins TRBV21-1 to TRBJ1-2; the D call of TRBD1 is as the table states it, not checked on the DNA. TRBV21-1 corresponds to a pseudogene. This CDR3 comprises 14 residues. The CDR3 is CASSMGQGAYGYTF. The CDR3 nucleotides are TGTGCCAGCAGCATGGGACAGGGGGCCTATGGCTACACCTTC.

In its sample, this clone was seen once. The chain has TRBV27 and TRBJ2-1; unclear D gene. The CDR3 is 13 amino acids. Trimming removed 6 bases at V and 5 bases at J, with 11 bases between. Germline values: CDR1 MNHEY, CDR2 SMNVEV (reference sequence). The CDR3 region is CASRELADNEQFF. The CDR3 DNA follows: TGTGCCAGCAGAGAATTGGCGGACAATGAGCAGTTCTTC.

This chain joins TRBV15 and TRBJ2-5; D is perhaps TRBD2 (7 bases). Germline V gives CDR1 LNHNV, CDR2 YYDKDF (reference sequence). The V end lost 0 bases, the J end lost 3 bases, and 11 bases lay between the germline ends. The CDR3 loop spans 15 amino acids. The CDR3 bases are TGTGCCACCAGCAGAGATCGCGGGGGCGAAGAGACCCAGTACTTC. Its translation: CATSRDRGGEETQYF. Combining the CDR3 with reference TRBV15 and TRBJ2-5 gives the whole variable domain DAMVIQNPRYQVTQFGKPVTLSCSQTLNHNVMYWYQQKSSQAPKLLFHYYDKDFNNEADTPDNFQSRRPNTSFCFLDIRSPGLGDTAMYLCATSRDRGGEETQYFGPGTRLLVL.